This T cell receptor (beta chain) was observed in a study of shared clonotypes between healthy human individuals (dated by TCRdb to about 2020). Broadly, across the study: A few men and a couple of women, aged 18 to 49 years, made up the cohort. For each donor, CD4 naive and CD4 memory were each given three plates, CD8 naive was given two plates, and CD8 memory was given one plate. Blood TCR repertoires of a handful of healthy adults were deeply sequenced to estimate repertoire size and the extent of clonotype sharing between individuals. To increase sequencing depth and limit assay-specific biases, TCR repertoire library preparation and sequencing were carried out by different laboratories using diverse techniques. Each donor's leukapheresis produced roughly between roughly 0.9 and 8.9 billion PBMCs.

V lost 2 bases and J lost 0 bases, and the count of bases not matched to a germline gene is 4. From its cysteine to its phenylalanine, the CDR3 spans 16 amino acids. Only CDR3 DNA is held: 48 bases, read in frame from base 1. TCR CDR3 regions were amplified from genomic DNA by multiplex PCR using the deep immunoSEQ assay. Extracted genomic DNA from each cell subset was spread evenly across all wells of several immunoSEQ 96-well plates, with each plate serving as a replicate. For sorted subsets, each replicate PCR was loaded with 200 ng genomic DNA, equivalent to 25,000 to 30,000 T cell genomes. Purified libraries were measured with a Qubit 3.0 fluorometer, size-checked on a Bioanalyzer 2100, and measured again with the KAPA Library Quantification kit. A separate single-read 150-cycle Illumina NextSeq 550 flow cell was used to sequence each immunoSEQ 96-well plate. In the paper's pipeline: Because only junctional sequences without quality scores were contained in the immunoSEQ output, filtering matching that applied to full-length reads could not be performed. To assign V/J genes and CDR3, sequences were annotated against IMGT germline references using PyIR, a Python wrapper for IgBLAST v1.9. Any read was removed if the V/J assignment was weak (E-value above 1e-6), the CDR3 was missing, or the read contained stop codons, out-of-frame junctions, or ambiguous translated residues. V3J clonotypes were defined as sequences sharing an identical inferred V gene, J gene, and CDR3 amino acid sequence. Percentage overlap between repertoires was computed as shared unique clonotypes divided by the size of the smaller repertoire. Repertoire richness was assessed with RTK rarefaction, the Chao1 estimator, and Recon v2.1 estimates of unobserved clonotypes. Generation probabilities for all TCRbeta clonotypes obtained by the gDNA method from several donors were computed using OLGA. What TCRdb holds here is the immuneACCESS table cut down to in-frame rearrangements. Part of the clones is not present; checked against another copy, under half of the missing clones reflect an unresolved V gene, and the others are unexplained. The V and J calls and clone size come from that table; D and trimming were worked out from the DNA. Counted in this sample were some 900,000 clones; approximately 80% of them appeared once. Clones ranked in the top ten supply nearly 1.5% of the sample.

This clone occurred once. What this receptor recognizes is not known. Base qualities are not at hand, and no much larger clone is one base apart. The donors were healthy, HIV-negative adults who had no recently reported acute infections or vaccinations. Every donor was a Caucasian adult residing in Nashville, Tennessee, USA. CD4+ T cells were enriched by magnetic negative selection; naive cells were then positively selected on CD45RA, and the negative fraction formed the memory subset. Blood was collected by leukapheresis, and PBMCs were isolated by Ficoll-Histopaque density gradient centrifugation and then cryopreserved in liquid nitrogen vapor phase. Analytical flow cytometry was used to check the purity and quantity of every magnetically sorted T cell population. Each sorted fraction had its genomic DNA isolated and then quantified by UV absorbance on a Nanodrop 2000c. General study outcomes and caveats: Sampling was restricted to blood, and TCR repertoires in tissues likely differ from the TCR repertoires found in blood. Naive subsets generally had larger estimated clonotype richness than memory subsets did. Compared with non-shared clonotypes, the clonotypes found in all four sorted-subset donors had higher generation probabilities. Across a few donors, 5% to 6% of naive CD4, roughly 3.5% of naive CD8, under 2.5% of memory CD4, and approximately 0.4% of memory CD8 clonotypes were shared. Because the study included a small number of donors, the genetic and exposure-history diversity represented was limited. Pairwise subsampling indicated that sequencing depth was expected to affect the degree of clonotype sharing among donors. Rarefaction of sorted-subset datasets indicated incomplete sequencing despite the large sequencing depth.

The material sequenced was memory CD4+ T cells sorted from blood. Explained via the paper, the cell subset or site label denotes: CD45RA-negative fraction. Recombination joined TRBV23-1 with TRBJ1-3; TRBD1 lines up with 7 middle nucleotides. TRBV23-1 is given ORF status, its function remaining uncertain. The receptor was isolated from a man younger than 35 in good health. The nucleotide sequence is TGCGCCAGCAGTCAAACGGACAGGCCCTCTGGAAACACCATATATTTT. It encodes CASSQTDRPSGNTIYF.